This T cell receptor (beta chain) was sequenced during a study of breast tumors, draining lymph nodes, adjacent tissues. Whole-study findings and limits: Data only fit, rather than demonstrated, lymph node origin of most tumor T cells. Data fit most tumor T cells coming from lymph node, expanding in tumor. Compared with lymph nodes, tumors were less diverse; compared with nontumor tissue, more.

The lymph nodes were axillary draining lymph nodes from breast cancer patients. Germline CDR1 reads LGHNT; CDR2 reads FRNRAP. The CDR3 is 15 amino acids. With 2 bases removed from V and 0 bases from J, the gap between germline ends came to 8 bases. This clonotype has at least ten counts. What it binds is not known. TCRdb re-analysed the multiplex PCR reads in MiXCR, keeping a single row per CDR3 protein. The sample records under 300,000 distinct CDR3 sequences, less than 40% being singletons. The specimen sequenced was axillary lymph node tissue. The chain recombines TRBV12-5 with TRBJ1-5, with unresolved D. This TCR derives from a female donor with breast cancer. Some clones in this sample may be carry-over from other donors' samples. CDR3 in amino acids: CASGLTAVSNQPQHF. The CDR3 nucleotides read TGTGCTAGTGGTTTGACCGCTGTTAGCAATCAGCCCCAGCATTTT. Looking up the rest from reference TRBV12-5 and TRBJ1-5 gives the full variable domain: DARVTQTPRHKVTEMGQEVTMRCQPILGHNTVFWYRQTMMQGLELLAYFRNRAPLDDSGMPKDRFSAEMPDATLATLKIQPSEPRDSAVYFCASGLTAVSNQPQHFGDGTRLSIL.